The clone carrying this TCR beta chain was counted a few times. The data belong to a study of blood T cell repertoires in COVID-19. Across the whole study: There were acute and convalescent COVID-19 samples, and they came from the United States, Italy and Spain. T cells, B-cell-depleted T cells, or PBMCs supplied cDNA or gDNA.

Authors' analysis steps: Reference gene primers were amplified, and this amplification served to estimate nucleated cell counts. Produced via immunoSEQ multiplex PCR; TCRdb's table is partial and in-frame only. V, J and clone size derive from that table, while D and trimming were established from the DNA sequence. The table shows 190,000 or so clones, with more than 75% occurring only once. Germline values: CDR1 SGHDT, CDR2 YYEEEE. This CDR3 has 13 residues. V lost 6 bases to trimming and J lost 1 base, with 10 bases between them. V and J are TRBV5-6 and TRBJ1-1; TRBD1 is a possible D gene (6 bases). Sequenced sample: peripheral blood. The TCR comes from a woman aged 18-29 years who had recovered from COVID-19. The CDR3 DNA reads as TGTGCCAGCAAAGGACAGTGGAACACTGAAGCTTTCTTT. Its protein is CASKGQWNTEAFF.